The rows below give T cell receptor beta chains drawn from one sample of a study of blood T cell repertoires in COVID-19. Clones were read by immunoSEQ multiplex PCR, and TCRdb kept only the in-frame ones, dropping some. This table holds fewer than 300,000 clones, roughly 80% found once. Specimen: PBMCs or T cells enriched from blood (not recorded which). The receptors stem from a man aged 40-49 years who had been exposed to COVID-19. CDR3s include the opening cysteine and the closing phenylalanine or tryptophan. D genes are given only for firm matches. The size field is filled for only some rows; it gives once, few, many or a size class.

D	J	V	size	DNA	CDR3
-	TRBJ1-2	TRBV13	-	TGTGCCAGCAGCCTAGGGCCACAGAGTTATGACACCTTC	CASSLGPQSYDTF
TRBD1	TRBJ1-1	TRBV6-5	-	TGTGCCAGCCGGGACAGTGAAGCTTTCTTT	CASRDSEAFF
-	TRBJ1-4	TRBV11-2	-	TGTGCCAGCAGTCCTGGGGGGGTTCGGCATGAAAAACTGTTTTTT	CASSPGGVRHEKLFF
-	TRBJ1-2	TRBV10-2	-	TGCGCCAGCAGAGTCGGACAACCCCCCTATGGCTACACCTTC	CASRVGQPPYGYTF
-	TRBJ1-5	TRBV6-5	-	TGTGCCAGCAGAGCAGGGGTTGCTAGCAATCAGCCCCAGCATTTT	CASRAGVASNQPQHF
TRBD2	TRBJ2-7	TRBV5-1	-	TGCGCCAGCAGCTTTGTGGTGGGAGGGTCCTCATCCGAGCAGTACTTC	CASSFVVGGSSSEQYF
-	TRBJ1-1	TRBV7-9	-	TGTGCCAGCAGCGGACACAGGGTTGGGAACACTGAAGCTTTCTTT	CASSGHRVGNTEAFF
-	TRBJ1-1	TRBV30	-	TGTGCCGGTAGACAGATTTACACTGAAGCTTTCTTT	CAGRQIYTEAFF
-	TRBJ2-7	TRBV5-1	once	TGCGCCAGCAGCTTGGCGGGTACCCGTCTAAGAGGATACGAGCAGTACTTC	CASSLAGTRLRGYEQYF
TRBD1	TRBJ2-7	TRBV19	-	TGTGCCAGTAGTTGGGGACAGGGCTACGAGCAGTACTTC	CASSWGQGYEQYF
-	TRBJ1-2	TRBV14	-	TGTGCCAGCAGCCAACTAACAGGAAATTATGGCTACACCTTC	CASSQLTGNYGYTF
-	TRBJ2-1	TRBV21-1	-	TGTGCCAGCCTGGGACAGGGACTAATCTTCGTCCATGAGCAGTTCTTC	CASLGQGLIFVHEQFF
-	TRBJ1-5	TRBV19	-	TGTGCCAGTAGTAAGGAGGGCAGTTATCAGCCCCAGCATTTT	CASSKEGSYQPQHF
TRBD1	TRBJ1-6	TRBV5-1	-	TGCGCCAGCTCACCCGGGGACAGGGTTTCACCCCTCCACTTT	CASSPGDRVSPLHF
TRBD1	TRBJ1-4	TRBV15	-	TGTGCCACCAGCAGAGTGGGACAGGGTAGACTGTTTTTT	CATSRVGQGRLFF
-	TRBJ1-1	TRBV20-1	-	TGCAGTGCTAGGTCCTATACTGAAGCTTTCTTT	CSARSYTEAFF
TRBD2	TRBJ2-1	TRBV11-2	few	TGTGCCAGCAGCTTAGATCCCATGATACTAGCGCCATCCTACAATGAGCAGTTCTTC	CASSLDPMILAPSYNEQFF
TRBD2	TRBJ2-3	TRBV5-1	-	TGCGCCAGCATGAGGGCGGGAGTTTCCACAGATACGCAGTATTTT	CASMRAGVSTDTQYF
-	TRBJ2-7	TRBV27	-	TGTGCCAGCAGTTCCCGCTACGAGCAGTACTTC	CASSSRYEQYF
TRBD2	TRBJ2-3	TRBV7-8	few	TGTGCCAGCAGCTTAGTTAGCGGGAGATCTGGGCGCACAGATACGCAGTATTTT	CASSLVSGRSGRTDTQYF
TRBD2	TRBJ2-1	TRBV7-2	-	TGTGCCAGCAGCTCCCACCGGGACTATATCGGTGAGCAGTTCTTC	CASSSHRDYIGEQFF
TRBD2	TRBJ2-4	TRBV7-2	-	TGTGCCAGCAGCTCGCTAGCGGGAGGGGACATTCAGTACTTC	CASSSLAGGDIQYF
-	TRBJ2-5	TRBV27	-	TGTGCCAGCAGGGGGAGATTGGGGGAGACCCAGTACTTC	CASRGRLGETQYF
TRBD1	TRBJ1-5	TRBV24-1	-	TGTGCCACCAGTGAATGGGACAGGAGTCAGCCCCAGCATTTT	CATSEWDRSQPQHF
TRBD2	TRBJ2-1	TRBV5-1	-	TGCGCCAGCAGCTTGCAACCGGGACTAGCGGGAGGCGGTGGTGAGCAGTTCTTC	CASSLQPGLAGGGGEQFF
TRBD2	TRBJ2-7	TRBV9	-	TGTGCCAGCAGCGTAGCCCCGGGGGGGGTGGGAGAGCAGTACTTC	CASSVAPGGVGEQYF
TRBD2	TRBJ2-5	TRBV5-1	-	TGCGCCAGCAGCCGAAAACGCCTGGCGGGTAGCGGGAGGGCCCTAGGAGAGACCCAGTACTTC	CASSRKRLAGSGRALGETQYF
TRBD1	TRBJ2-7	TRBV29-1	-	TGCAGCGTTGTGGGGCCGGGACAGGACTACGAGCAGTACTTC	CSVVGPGQDYEQYF
-	TRBJ2-3	TRBV19	-	TGTGCCAGTAGTATGGGGAGAGCGATGAGCACAGATACGCAGTATTTT	CASSMGRAMSTDTQYF
-	TRBJ1-2	TRBV15	-	TGTGCCACCAGCAGAGAACGGGGGGGACTCACTCCCGGCTACACCTTC	CATSRERGGLTPGYTF
-	TRBJ2-2	TRBV5-1	-	TGCGCCAGCAGCCCCCGTGAGGGCGCGAACACCGGGGAGCTGTTTTTT	CASSPREGANTGELFF
-	TRBJ2-1	TRBV5-1	few	TGCGCCAGCATACGACAGGTTTGGGATGAGCAGTTCTTC	CASIRQVWDEQFF
-	TRBJ2-7	TRBV5-4	once	TGTGCCAGCCGGCCCACTGACAGTCCCCCCTACGAGCAGTACTTC	CASRPTDSPPYEQYF
-	TRBJ2-7	TRBV7-9	-	TGTGCCAGCAGCTTTCAGGGCAGGGCCCACGAGCAGTACTTC	CASSFQGRAHEQYF
-	TRBJ2-1	TRBV11-3	once	TGTGCCAGCAGCTTAGCCGGGGGAAATGAGCAGTTCTTC	CASSLAGGNEQFF
-	TRBJ2-1	TRBV7-3	-	TGTGCCAGCAGCTTAACGGGAGCGTTGGGCAATGAGCAGTTCTTC	CASSLTGALGNEQFF
-	TRBJ2-3	TRBV2	-	TGTGCCAGCAGGATCTCCCCGGTGTCAGATACGCAGTATTTT	CASRISPVSDTQYF
-	TRBJ1-2	TRBV30	-	TGTGCCTGGAGTGTTGTGAGCCCGGGTGGCTACACCTTC	CAWSVVSPGGYTF
-	TRBJ2-5	TRBV30	-	TGTGCCTGGAGTGTACGAGGAGGGCAAGAGACCCAGTACTTC	CAWSVRGGQETQYF